Sequencing of this TCR beta chain was carried out in a study of blood T cell repertoires in COVID-19 (dated by TCRdb to 2020 to 2022). About the study as a whole: The collaborator samples originated in the United States, Italy and Spain and spanned the acute and convalescent phases of COVID-19. The repertoires were released in a freely available public database intended as a resource for research on the immune response to SARS-CoV-2. Deeply sampled blood TCRbeta repertoires from subjects exposed to, actively infected with, or recovered from COVID-19 were included in the dataset. The sample metadata nearly always contained a de-identified subject ID, COVID-19 status, age in years and sex. Where HLA class I and class II types were available, the types were taken from metadata supplied by the sample provider, not from assay-based typing. Samples were obtained from the ongoing ImmuneRACE study (first 160 participants) and from about 1,300 subjects provided by 6 global collaborators. The prospective study material was composed of cDNA or gDNA derived from T cells, B-cell-depleted T cells, or PBMCs.

One collaborating source in Seattle enrolled patients while the patients were actively infected and followed the patients over time throughout the course of disease. Each collaborating institution followed its own protocols to collect whole blood in K2EDTA tubes. Collaborator samples were shipped for TCRbeta analysis as frozen whole blood, isolated PBMCs, or DNA extracted from either sample type. Including the terminal cysteine and phenylalanine, the CDR3 comprises 13 residues. Only the CDR3 region is kept as DNA, spanning 39 bases read in frame from base 1. Trimming removed 1 base from V and 7 bases from J, leaving 9 bases between the germline ends. The germline V gene gives CDR1 as SGDLS and CDR2 as YYNGEE. Comments on this clone: Its antigen remains undetermined. Per-nucleotide qualities are absent, and no much larger clonotype sits a single base away.

General study outcomes and caveats: Clinical and demographic metadata were provided uncurated, with the amount varying by source and participant.

TCRbeta CDR3 regions were amplified from genomic DNA using the immunoSEQ Assay, a bias-controlled multiplex PCR. Regarding the original processing steps: Nucleated cell counts per sample were estimated from amplification of reference gene primers within the assay. Sequence reads were collapsed and filtered to measure the absolute abundance of every unique TCRbeta CDR3 rearrangement. For each sample, productive Simpson clonality was calculated as the square root of Simpson's diversity index over productive rearrangements. Here the immuneACCESS table is served through TCRdb, limited to in-frame sequences with V and J called. Missing clones are a known gap in these copies; in checked studies unresolved V genes cover under half, and the rest lacks a known reason. V and J calls and clone size come straight from that table; D and trimming were deduced from the DNA. For this sample there are about 390,000 clones; approximately 89% appear just once. The ten largest clones add up to about 2.5% of the sample.

The V gene is TRBV9 and the J gene is TRBJ2-1; the D gene lacks a confident call. The receptor comes from an older woman with COVID-19, enrolled during active disease. Specimen: peripheral blood. The CDR3 is CASSVSSLNEQFF. The DNA reads as follows: TGTGCCAGCAGCGTAAGCTCCCTGAATGAGCAGTTCTTC.